A selection of T cell receptor beta chains follows, all from one sample in a study of blood T cell repertoires in COVID-19. Assay used: immunoSEQ multiplex PCR; TCRdb lists only in-frame clones, some missing. This table holds 50,000 to 80,000 clones, 70% to 90% found once. The sequencing input was peripheral blood. The receptors derive from a man between 50 and 59 years old with active COVID-19. Both conserved end residues are part of each CDR3. A D gene is named only where the DNA matches it firmly. Not all rows give a size; the values are once, few, many and, for expanded clones, a class.

abundance: once; v_gene: TRBV6-6; j_gene: TRBJ2-1; d_gene: NA; CDR3aa: CASSHTHNEQFF; CDR3nt: TGTGCCAGCAGTCACACACACAATGAGCAGTTCTTC
abundance: medium-sized; v_gene: TRBV11-2; j_gene: TRBJ2-7; d_gene: TRBD2; CDR3aa: CASSPGAGDEQYF; CDR3nt: TGTGCCAGCAGCCCGGGAGCGGGGGACGAGCAGTACTTC
abundance: few; v_gene: TRBV2; j_gene: TRBJ1-1; d_gene: NA; CDR3aa: CASSPASEGTEAFF; CDR3nt: TGTGCCAGCAGCCCCGCTTCGGAGGGTACTGAAGCTTTCTTT
abundance: once; v_gene: TRBV14; j_gene: TRBJ2-2; d_gene: TRBD1; CDR3aa: CASSRQGATGELFF; CDR3nt: TGTGCCAGCAGCCGACAGGGGGCGACCGGGGAGCTGTTTTTT
abundance: NA; v_gene: TRBV5-4; j_gene: TRBJ2-1; d_gene: NA; CDR3aa: CASSLDSMPDNEQFF; CDR3nt: TGTGCCAGCAGCTTGGACAGCATGCCTGACAATGAGCAGTTCTTC
abundance: NA; v_gene: TRBV4-1; j_gene: TRBJ2-1; d_gene: TRBD2; CDR3aa: CASSQAVAGGPYNEQFF; CDR3nt: TGCGCCAGCAGCCAAGCGGTAGCGGGGGGTCCCTACAATGAGCAGTTCTTC
abundance: NA; v_gene: TRBV5-1; j_gene: TRBJ2-5; d_gene: NA; CDR3aa: CASSTWGDSSQETQYF; CDR3nt: TGCGCCAGCAGCACGTGGGGGGACAGCTCGCAAGAGACCCAGTACTTC
abundance: NA; v_gene: TRBV5-1; j_gene: TRBJ2-5; d_gene: TRBD2; CDR3aa: CASSGLGFLQETQYF; CDR3nt: TGCGCCAGCAGCGGACTAGGTTTCCTCCAAGAGACCCAGTACTTC
abundance: NA; v_gene: TRBV7-9; j_gene: TRBJ1-1; d_gene: TRBD1; CDR3aa: CASSTRTGAVGTEAFF; CDR3nt: TGTGCCAGCAGCACGAGGACAGGGGCGGTGGGCACTGAAGCTTTCTTT
abundance: NA; v_gene: TRBV5-1; j_gene: TRBJ2-2; d_gene: TRBD2; CDR3aa: CASSPLAGVGFGGELFF; CDR3nt: TGCGCCAGCAGCCCTTTAGCGGGAGTAGGCTTCGGCGGGGAGCTGTTTTTT
abundance: NA; v_gene: TRBV6-1; j_gene: TRBJ1-1; d_gene: NA; CDR3aa: CASSENRDLTEAFF; CDR3nt: TGTGCCAGCAGTGAAAACAGGGATCTCACTGAAGCTTTCTTT
abundance: NA; v_gene: TRBV5-6; j_gene: TRBJ1-2; d_gene: TRBD1; CDR3aa: CASSSVQGLSGYTF; CDR3nt: TGTGCCAGCAGCTCGGTACAGGGGCTCTCTGGCTACACCTTC
abundance: few; v_gene: TRBV19; j_gene: TRBJ1-5; d_gene: NA; CDR3aa: CASNVGRGNQPQHF; CDR3nt: TGTGCCAGTAACGTTGGCAGGGGCAATCAGCCCCAGCATTTT
abundance: NA; v_gene: TRBV5-1; j_gene: TRBJ1-6; d_gene: NA; CDR3aa: CASSLGIAQNSPLHF; CDR3nt: TGCGCCAGCAGCTTGGGTATAGCGCAAAATTCACCCCTCCACTTT
abundance: few; v_gene: TRBV19; j_gene: TRBJ2-2; d_gene: TRBD1; CDR3aa: CASSLTGATGELFF; CDR3nt: TGTGCCAGTAGTTTGACAGGGGCCACCGGGGAGCTGTTTTTT
abundance: NA; v_gene: TRBV4-1; j_gene: TRBJ2-5; d_gene: TRBD2; CDR3aa: CASSLGLAGEDWRETQYF; CDR3nt: TGCGCCAGCAGCCTCGGACTAGCGGGAGAAGATTGGCGGGAGACCCAGTACTTC
abundance: NA; v_gene: TRBV30; j_gene: TRBJ2-3; d_gene: TRBD2; CDR3aa: CAWRTSGSTDTQYF; CDR3nt: TGTGCCTGGCGCACTAGCGGGAGTACGGATACGCAGTATTTT
abundance: once; v_gene: TRBV11-3; j_gene: TRBJ1-1; d_gene: TRBD1; CDR3aa: CASSRDRGRLRNTEAFF; CDR3nt: TGTGCCAGCAGTCGTGACAGGGGGAGGTTGCGGAACACTGAAGCTTTCTTT
abundance: NA; v_gene: TRBV29-1; j_gene: TRBJ2-2; d_gene: TRBD1; CDR3aa: CSVSGTGTTGELFF; CDR3nt: TGCAGCGTCTCCGGGACAGGGACGACCGGGGAGCTGTTTTTT
abundance: NA; v_gene: TRBV6-5; j_gene: TRBJ1-1; d_gene: NA; CDR3aa: CASSYSGGNTEAFF; CDR3nt: TGTGCCAGCAGTTACTCGGGAGGGAACACTGAAGCTTTCTTT
abundance: NA; v_gene: TRBV3-1/TRBV3-2; j_gene: TRBJ2-2; d_gene: NA; CDR3aa: CASSQEGAIDSSHGELFF; CDR3nt: TGTGCCAGCAGCCAAGAAGGAGCTATTGACAGTTCTCACGGGGAGCTGTTTTTT
abundance: NA; v_gene: TRBV27; j_gene: TRBJ2-2; d_gene: NA; CDR3aa: CASGSTSYTGELFF; CDR3nt: TGTGCCAGCGGCTCCACTAGTTACACCGGGGAGCTGTTTTTT
abundance: few; v_gene: TRBV5-4; j_gene: TRBJ1-5; d_gene: TRBD1; CDR3aa: CASSVQGESQPQHF; CDR3nt: TGTGCCAGCAGCGTACAGGGGGAGAGTCAGCCCCAGCATTTT
abundance: NA; v_gene: TRBV15; j_gene: TRBJ1-5; d_gene: NA; CDR3aa: CATSRDTAGRQPQHF; CDR3nt: TGTGCCACCAGCAGAGATACGGCAGGGCGTCAGCCCCAGCATTTT
abundance: NA; v_gene: TRBV2; j_gene: TRBJ2-7; d_gene: TRBD1; CDR3aa: CASRGQGAHEQYF; CDR3nt: TGTGCCAGCAGGGGACAGGGGGCCCACGAGCAGTACTTC
abundance: once; v_gene: TRBV5-1; j_gene: TRBJ2-7; d_gene: NA; CDR3aa: CASSMGPGPSSYEQYF; CDR3nt: TGCGCCAGCAGCATGGGCCCGGGTCCTAGCTCCTACGAGCAGTACTTC
abundance: NA; v_gene: TRBV20-1; j_gene: TRBJ1-1; d_gene: NA; CDR3aa: CSARQTEAFF; CDR3nt: TGCAGTGCCCGACAAACTGAAGCTTTCTTT
abundance: NA; v_gene: TRBV5-6; j_gene: TRBJ2-1; d_gene: NA; CDR3aa: CASSWGQGSYNEQFF; CDR3nt: TGTGCCAGCAGCTGGGGGCAGGGTTCCTACAATGAGCAGTTCTTC
abundance: NA; v_gene: TRBV12-3/TRBV12-4; j_gene: TRBJ1-1; d_gene: NA; CDR3aa: CASSLTRTGGAFF; CDR3nt: TGTGCCAGCAGTTTAACCCGCACCGGGGGAGCTTTCTTT
abundance: NA; v_gene: TRBV3-1/TRBV3-2; j_gene: TRBJ1-1; d_gene: NA; CDR3aa: CASSPRENTEAFF; CDR3nt: TGTGCCAGCAGCCCCCGCGAGAACACTGAAGCTTTCTTT
abundance: NA; v_gene: TRBV18; j_gene: TRBJ2-1; d_gene: NA; CDR3aa: CASSPPGGSSSYNEQFF; CDR3nt: TGTGCCAGCTCACCTCCTGGGGGGTCCAGCTCCTACAATGAGCAGTTCTTC
abundance: NA; v_gene: TRBV5-5; j_gene: TRBJ2-7; d_gene: NA; CDR3aa: CASSRAGSYEQYF; CDR3nt: TGTGCCAGCAGCAGGGCGGGGTCCTACGAGCAGTACTTC
abundance: NA; v_gene: TRBV15; j_gene: TRBJ2-7; d_gene: NA; CDR3aa: CATSRAHGQGPYEQYF; CDR3nt: TGTGCCACCAGCAGAGCGCATGGTCAGGGTCCCTACGAGCAGTACTTC
abundance: NA; v_gene: TRBV2; j_gene: TRBJ2-3; d_gene: TRBD2; CDR3aa: CASSRTSTADTQYF; CDR3nt: TGTGCCAGCAGTCGGACTAGTACCGCAGATACGCAGTATTTT
abundance: NA; v_gene: TRBV9; j_gene: TRBJ2-3; d_gene: TRBD1; CDR3aa: CASSPRTGSGTDTQYF; CDR3nt: TGTGCCAGCAGCCCCCGGACAGGGTCGGGCACAGATACGCAGTATTTT
abundance: NA; v_gene: TRBV3-1/TRBV3-2; j_gene: TRBJ1-1; d_gene: TRBD1; CDR3aa: CASRRQGSDTEAFF; CDR3nt: TGTGCCAGCAGACGACAGGGGAGCGACACTGAAGCTTTCTTT
abundance: once; v_gene: TRBV24-1; j_gene: TRBJ2-5; d_gene: TRBD1; CDR3aa: CATSDWGFDGTGLGETQYF; CDR3nt: TGTGCCACCAGTGACTGGGGATTTGACGGGACAGGGCTTGGGGAGACCCAGTACTTC
abundance: NA; v_gene: TRBV7-2; j_gene: TRBJ1-4; d_gene: NA; CDR3aa: CASSLDRQRNEKLFF; CDR3nt: TGTGCCAGCAGCTTAGACAGACAACGTAATGAAAAACTGTTTTTT
abundance: NA; v_gene: TRBV10-1; j_gene: TRBJ2-3; d_gene: NA; CDR3aa: CASSESRYGIGESTDTQYF; CDR3nt: TGCGCCAGCAGTGAGTCACGTTACGGCATAGGGGAAAGCACAGATACGCAGTATTTT
abundance: NA; v_gene: TRBV11-2; j_gene: TRBJ2-1; d_gene: TRBD2; CDR3aa: CASSTGLAGGYEQFF; CDR3nt: TGTGCCAGCAGCACGGGACTAGCGGGGGGGTATGAGCAGTTCTTC